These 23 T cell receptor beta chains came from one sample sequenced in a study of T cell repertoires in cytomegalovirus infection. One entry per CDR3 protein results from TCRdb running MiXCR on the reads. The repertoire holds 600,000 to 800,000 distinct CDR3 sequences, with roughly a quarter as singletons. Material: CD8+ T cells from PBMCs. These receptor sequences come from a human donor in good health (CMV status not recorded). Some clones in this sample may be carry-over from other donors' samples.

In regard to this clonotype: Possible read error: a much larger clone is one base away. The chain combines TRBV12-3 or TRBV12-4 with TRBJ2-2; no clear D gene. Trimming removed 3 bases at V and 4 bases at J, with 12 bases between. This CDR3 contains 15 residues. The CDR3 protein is CASSFGFASTGELFF. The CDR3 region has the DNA TGTGCCAGCAGTTTCGGGTTCGCGAGCACCGGGGAGCTGTTTTTT.

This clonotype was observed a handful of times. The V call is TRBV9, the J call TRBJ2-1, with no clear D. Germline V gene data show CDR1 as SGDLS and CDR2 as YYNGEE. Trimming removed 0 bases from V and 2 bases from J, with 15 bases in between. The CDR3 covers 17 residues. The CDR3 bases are TGTGCCAGCAGCGTAGGAGTCACAAGTGGGGCCTACAATGAGCAGTTCTTC. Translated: CASSVGVTSGAYNEQFF.

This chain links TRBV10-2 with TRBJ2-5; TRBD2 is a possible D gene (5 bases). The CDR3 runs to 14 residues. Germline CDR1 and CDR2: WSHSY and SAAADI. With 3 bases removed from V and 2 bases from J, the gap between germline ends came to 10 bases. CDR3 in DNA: TGCGCCAGCAGTGACCGGGATAGACAAGAGACCCAGTACTTC. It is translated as CASSDRDRQETQYF.

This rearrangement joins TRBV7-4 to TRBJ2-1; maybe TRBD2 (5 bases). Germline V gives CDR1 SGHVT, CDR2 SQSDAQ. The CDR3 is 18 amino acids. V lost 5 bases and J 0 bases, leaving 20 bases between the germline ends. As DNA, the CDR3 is TGTGCCAGCAGCCCCCTAGCCTCCCTCCCGAGCTCCTACAATGAGCAGTTCTTC. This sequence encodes CASSPLASLPSSYNEQFF.

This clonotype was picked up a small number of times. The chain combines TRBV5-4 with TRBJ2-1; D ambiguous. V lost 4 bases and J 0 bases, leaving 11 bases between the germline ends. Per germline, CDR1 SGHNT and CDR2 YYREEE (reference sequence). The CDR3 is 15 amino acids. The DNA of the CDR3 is TGTGCCAGCAGCGGTATACTTAGCTCCTACAATGAGCAGTTCTTC. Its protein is CASSGILSSYNEQFF.

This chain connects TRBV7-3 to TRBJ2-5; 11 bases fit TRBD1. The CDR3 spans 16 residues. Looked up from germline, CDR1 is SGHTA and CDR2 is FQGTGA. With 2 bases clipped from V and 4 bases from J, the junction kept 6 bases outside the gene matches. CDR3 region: CASSLGQGAFGETQYF. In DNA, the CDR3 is TGTGCCAGCAGCTTAGGACAGGGGGCCTTTGGAGAGACCCAGTACTTC.

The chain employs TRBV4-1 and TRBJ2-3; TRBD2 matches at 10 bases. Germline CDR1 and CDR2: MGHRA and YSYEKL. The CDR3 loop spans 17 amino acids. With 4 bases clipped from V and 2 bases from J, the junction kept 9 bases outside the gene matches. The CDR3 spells CASSRSLLAGITDTQYF. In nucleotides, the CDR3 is TGCGCCAGCAGCCGATCTTTACTAGCGGGGATCACAGATACGCAGTATTTT.

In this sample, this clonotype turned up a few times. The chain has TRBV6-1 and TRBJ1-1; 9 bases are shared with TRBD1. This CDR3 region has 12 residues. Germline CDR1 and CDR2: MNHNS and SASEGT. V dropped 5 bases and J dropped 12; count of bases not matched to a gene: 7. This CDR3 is CASSWTGEYSFF. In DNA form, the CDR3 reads TGTGCCAGCAGTTGGACAGGGGAGTATTCTTTCTTT.

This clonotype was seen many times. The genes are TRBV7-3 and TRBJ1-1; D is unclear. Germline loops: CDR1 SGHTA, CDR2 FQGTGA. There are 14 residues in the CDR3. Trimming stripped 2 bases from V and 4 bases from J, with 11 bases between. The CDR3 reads CASSLAKAGTEAFF. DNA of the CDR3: TGTGCCAGCAGCTTAGCTAAGGCGGGCACTGAAGCTTTCTTT.

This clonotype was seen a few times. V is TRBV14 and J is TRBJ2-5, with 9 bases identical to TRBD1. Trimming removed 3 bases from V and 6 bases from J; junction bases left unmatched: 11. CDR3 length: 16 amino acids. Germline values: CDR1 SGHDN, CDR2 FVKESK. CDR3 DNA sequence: TGTGCCAGCAGCCAGCCGGGACAGGGTTTCTGGAAGACCCAGTACTTC. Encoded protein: CASSQPGQGFWKTQYF.

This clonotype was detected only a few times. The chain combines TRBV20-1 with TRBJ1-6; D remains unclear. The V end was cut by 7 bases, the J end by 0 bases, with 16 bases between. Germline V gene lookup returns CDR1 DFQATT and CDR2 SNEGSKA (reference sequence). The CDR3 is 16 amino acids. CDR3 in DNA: TGCAGTGTATGGGGTCGGCAGAGCTCCTATAATTCACCCCTCCACTTT. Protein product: CSVWGRQSSYNSPLHF.

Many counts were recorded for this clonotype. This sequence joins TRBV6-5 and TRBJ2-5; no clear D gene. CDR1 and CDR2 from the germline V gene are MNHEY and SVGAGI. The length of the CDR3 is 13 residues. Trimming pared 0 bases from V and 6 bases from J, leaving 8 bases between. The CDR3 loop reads CASSYSKVQTQYF. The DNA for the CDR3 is TGTGCCAGCAGTTACTCGAAGGTCCAGACCCAGTACTTC.

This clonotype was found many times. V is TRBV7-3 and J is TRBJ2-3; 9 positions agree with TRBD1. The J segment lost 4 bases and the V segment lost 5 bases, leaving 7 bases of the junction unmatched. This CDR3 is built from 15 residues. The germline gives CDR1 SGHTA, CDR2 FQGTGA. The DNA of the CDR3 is TGTGCCAGCAGCCCCGGACAGGGGATGTCAGATACGCAGTATTTT. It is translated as CASSPGQGMSDTQYF.

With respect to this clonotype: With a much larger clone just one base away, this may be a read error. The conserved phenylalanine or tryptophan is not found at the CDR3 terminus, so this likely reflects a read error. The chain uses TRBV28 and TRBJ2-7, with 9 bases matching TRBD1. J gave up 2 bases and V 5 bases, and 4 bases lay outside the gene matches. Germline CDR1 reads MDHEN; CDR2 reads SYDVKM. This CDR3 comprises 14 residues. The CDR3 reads CASSRDRVAYEQYA. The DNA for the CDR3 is TGTGCCAGCAGTCGGGACAGGGTAGCCTACGAGCAGTACGCC.

CDR3 in DNA: TGTGCCAGCAGCCCTCGGACAGATAGCACAGATACGCAGTATTTT. Translating gives CASSPRTDSTDTQYF. The chain recombines TRBV7-9 with TRBJ2-3, with a possible D match to TRBD1 (6 bases). The length of the CDR3 is 15 residues. The germline V gene has CDR1 SEHNR and CDR2 FQNEAQ (reference sequence). V gave up 5 bases and J gave up 0 bases, with 12 bases separating them.

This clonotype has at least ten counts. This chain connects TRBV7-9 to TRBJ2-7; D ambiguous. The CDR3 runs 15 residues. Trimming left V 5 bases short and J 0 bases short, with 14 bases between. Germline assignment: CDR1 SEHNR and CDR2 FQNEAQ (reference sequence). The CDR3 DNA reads TGTGCCAGCAGCCCAACGATACGAAGCTCCTACGAGCAGTACTTC. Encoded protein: CASSPTIRSSYEQYF.

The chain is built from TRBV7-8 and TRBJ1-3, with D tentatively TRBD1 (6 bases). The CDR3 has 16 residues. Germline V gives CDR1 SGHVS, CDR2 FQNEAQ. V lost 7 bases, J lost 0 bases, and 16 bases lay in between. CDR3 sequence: CASIQTGPFSGNTIYF. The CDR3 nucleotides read TGTGCCAGCATCCAGACAGGTCCGTTCTCTGGAAACACCATATATTTT.

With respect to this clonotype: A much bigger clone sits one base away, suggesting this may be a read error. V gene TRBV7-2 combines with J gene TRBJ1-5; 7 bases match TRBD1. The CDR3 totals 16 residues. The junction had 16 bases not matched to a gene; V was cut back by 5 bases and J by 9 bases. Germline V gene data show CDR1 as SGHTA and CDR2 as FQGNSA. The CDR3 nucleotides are TGTGCCAGCAGCGGCAGACAGGGATCGGTTTATCTGCCCCAGCATTTT. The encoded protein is CASSGRQGSVYLPQHF.

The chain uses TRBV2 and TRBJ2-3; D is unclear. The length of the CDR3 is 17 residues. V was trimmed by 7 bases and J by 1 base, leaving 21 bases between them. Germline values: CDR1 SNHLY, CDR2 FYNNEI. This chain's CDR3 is CASNRARDITGTDTQYF. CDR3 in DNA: TGTGCCAGCAACCGGGCCAGAGACATAACTGGCACAGATACGCAGTATTTT.

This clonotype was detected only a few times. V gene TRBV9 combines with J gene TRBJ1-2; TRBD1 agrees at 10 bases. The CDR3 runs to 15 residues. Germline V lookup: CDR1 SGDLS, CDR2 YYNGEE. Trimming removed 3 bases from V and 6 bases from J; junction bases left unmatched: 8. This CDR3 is CASSGGDRGFNGYTF. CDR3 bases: TGTGCCAGCAGCGGAGGGGACAGGGGATTTAATGGCTACACCTTC.

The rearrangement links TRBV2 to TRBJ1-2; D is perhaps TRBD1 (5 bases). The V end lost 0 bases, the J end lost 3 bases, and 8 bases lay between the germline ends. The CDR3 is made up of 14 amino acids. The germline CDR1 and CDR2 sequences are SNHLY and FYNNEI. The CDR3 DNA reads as TGTGCCAGCAGTGAAGCTGGGGACTACTATGGCTACACCTTC. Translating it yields CASSEAGDYYGYTF.

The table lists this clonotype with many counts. CDR3 nucleotides: TGTGCCAGCAGCTTAGTCCCCCTAGCGGGGAGGAAAGAGACCCAGTACTTC. Its protein is CASSLVPLAGRKETQYF. V and J are TRBV7-8 and TRBJ2-5; 9 bases are a match to TRBD2. V was clipped by 1 base and J by 3 bases; unmatched bases: 9. The CDR3 covers 17 residues. The V gene's germline CDR1 is SGHVS and CDR2 FQNEAQ. The full variable domain, with the rest looked up from reference TRBV7-8 and TRBJ2-5, is GAGVSQSPRYKVAKRGQDVALRCDPISGHVSLFWYQQALGQGPEFLTYFQNEAQLDKSGLPSDRFFAERPEGSVSTLKIQRTQQEDSAVYLCASSLVPLAGRKETQYFGPGTRLLVL.

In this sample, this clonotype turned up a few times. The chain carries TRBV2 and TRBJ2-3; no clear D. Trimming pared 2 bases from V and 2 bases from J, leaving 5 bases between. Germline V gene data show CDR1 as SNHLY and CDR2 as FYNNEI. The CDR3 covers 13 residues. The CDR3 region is CASSEFPTDTQYF. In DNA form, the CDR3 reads TGTGCCAGCAGTGAATTCCCCACAGATACGCAGTATTTT.